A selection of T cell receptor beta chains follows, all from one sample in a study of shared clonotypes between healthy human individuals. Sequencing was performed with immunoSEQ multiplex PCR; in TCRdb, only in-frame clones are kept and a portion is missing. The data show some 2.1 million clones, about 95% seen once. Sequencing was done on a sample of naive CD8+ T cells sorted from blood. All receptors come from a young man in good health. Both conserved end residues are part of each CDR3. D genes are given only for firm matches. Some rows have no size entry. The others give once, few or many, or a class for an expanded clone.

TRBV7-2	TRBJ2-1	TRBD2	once	CASSLGTSGTFYNEQFF	TGTGCCAGCAGCTTAGGTACTAGCGGGACTTTCTACAATGAGCAGTTCTTC
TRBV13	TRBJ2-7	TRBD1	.	CASSPPETGSYEQYF	TGTGCCAGCAGCCCCCCTGAGACAGGGAGTTACGAGCAGTACTTC
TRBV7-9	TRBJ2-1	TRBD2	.	CASSLVASGGHNEQFF	TGTGCCAGCAGCTTAGTGGCTAGCGGGGGCCACAATGAGCAGTTCTTC
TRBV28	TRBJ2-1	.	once	CASSSILEVGYNEQFF	TGTGCCAGCAGTTCTATTCTAGAAGTGGGCTACAATGAGCAGTTCTTC
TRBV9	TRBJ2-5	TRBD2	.	CASSGGLAGLRETQYF	TGTGCCAGCAGCGGCGGACTAGCGGGACTTAGAGAGACCCAGTACTTC
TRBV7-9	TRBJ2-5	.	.	CASSKPAEAAQETQYF	TGTGCCAGCAGCAAACCGGCGGAAGCGGCCCAAGAGACCCAGTACTTC
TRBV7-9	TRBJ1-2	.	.	CASSLKSGADGYTF	TGTGCCAGCAGCTTAAAATCAGGGGCGGATGGCTACACCTTC
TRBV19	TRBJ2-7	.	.	CASSISGEVYEQYF	TGTGCCAGTAGTATATCAGGGGAGGTCTACGAGCAGTACTTC
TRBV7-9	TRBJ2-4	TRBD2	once	CASSSSLAGDDIQYF	TGTGCCAGCAGCTCCTCCCTAGCGGGAGATGACATTCAGTACTTC
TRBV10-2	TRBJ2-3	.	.	CASGGSGNTDTQYF	TGCGCCAGCGGTGGTAGCGGAAACACAGATACGCAGTATTTT
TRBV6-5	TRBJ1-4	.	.	CASSYTGGANEKLFF	TGTGCCAGCAGTTACACAGGAGGGGCTAATGAAAAACTGTTTTTT
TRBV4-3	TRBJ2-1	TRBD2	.	CASSQEGVVTSGIIYNEQFF	TGCGCCAGCAGCCAAGAAGGGGTAGTGACTAGCGGGATCATTTACAATGAGCAGTTCTTC
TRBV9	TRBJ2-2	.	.	CASSVKQGSNTGELFF	TGTGCCAGCAGCGTCAAACAGGGCTCGAACACCGGGGAGCTGTTTTTT
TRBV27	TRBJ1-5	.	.	CASSLSWGDDSNQPQHF	TGTGCCAGCAGTTTATCTTGGGGTGACGATAGCAATCAGCCCCAGCATTTT